The clone carrying this TCR beta chain came up many times. Its target is unknown. In making TCR beta libraries, quantitative 5'-RACE with molecular barcodes was used. TCRdb re-derived calls from the 5' RACE reads in MiXCR, one entry per CDR3 protein. This table has under 250,000 distinct CDR3 sequences, 8% to 11% appearing once. The data originate from a study of CD8 T cells in ankylosing spondylitis. CDR1 and CDR2 (germline): MRHNA, SNTAGT. The CDR3 consists of 14 residues. V trimming: 6 bases; J trimming: 2 bases; junction bases outside the gene matches: 3. Study-wide points: There was a TCR beta motif, made of several highly homologous variants, that appeared characteristic of ankylosing spondylitis blood. Reportedly, matched ankylosing spondylitis synovial fluid was significantly enriched for disease-linked clones.

The chain has TRBV6-4 and TRBJ2-3; 9 bases are a match to TRBD2. Sample: blood, either unsorted or a sorted T cell fraction (not recorded which). This TCR derives from a male donor with ankylosing spondylitis or in good health (not recorded which). The CDR3 protein is CASRAGGPTDTQYF. The CDR3 DNA reads TGTGCCAGCAGAGCGGGAGGTCCCACAGATACGCAGTATTTT.